This TCR beta chain was sequenced for a study of blood T cell repertoires in COVID-19. The overall study: Samples of COVID-19 (acute and convalescent) were obtained from the United States, Italy and Spain. PBMCs, B-cell-depleted T cells, or T cells were the source of the cDNA or gDNA that made up the material.

Per the germline V gene, CDR1 is LNHDA and CDR2 is SQIVND (reference sequence). The ends lost 3 bases at V and 5 bases at J; junction bases unmatched: 9. This CDR3 region has 17 residues. Sequencing used immunoSEQ multiplex PCR; TCRdb keeps in-frame clones, though not all of them. The sample yields approximately 250,000 clones, more than 70% seen once. The study recruited people aged about 18 to 95 years across roughly 25 US areas. This TCR was sampled from a woman aged 40 to 49 with acute COVID-19. The sample consisted of PBMCs or T cells enriched from blood (not recorded which). The gene calls are TRBV19 and TRBJ2-5, with 13 bases identical to TRBD2. The CDR3, as DNA: TGTGCCAGTAGTATCCCGAGGGGACTAGCGGGATGGGAGACCCAGTACTTC. Its protein product is CASSIPRGLAGWETQYF.